Listed here are 6 T cell receptor beta chains from one sample, sequenced in a study of T cells in narcolepsy. Data came from immunoSEQ multiplex PCR; TCRdb stores just in-frame clones and leaves some out. The sample lists tens of thousands of clones, 60% to 80% seen once, with 3% to 4% in the top ten. The sample comprised memory (CD45RA-) CD4+ T cells from blood. These receptor sequences come from a human donor in good health.

The chain joins TRBV7-8 to TRBJ1-5; no clear D gene. CDR3 size: 13 residues. Trimming cost V 2 bases and J 6 bases, with 8 bases left between them. Germline loops: CDR1 SGHVS, CDR2 FQNEAQ. For the CDR3, the DNA is TGTGCCAGCAGCTTAACTGCCGGTCAGCCCCAGCATTTT. This codes for CASSLTAGQPQHF.

This rearrangement joins TRBV9 to TRBJ2-5, with no clear D. CDR1 and CDR2 (germline): SGDLS, YYNGEE. V was trimmed by 0 bases and J by 5 bases, leaving 5 bases between them. The CDR3 runs 12 residues. The CDR3 sequence: CASSVDEETQYF. The CDR3 nucleotides read TGTGCCAGCAGCGTAGATGAGGAGACCCAGTACTTC.

This sequence joins TRBV27 and TRBJ1-4; D call uncertain. The germline V gene has CDR1 MNHEY and CDR2 SMNVEV (reference sequence). V lost 8 bases, J lost 8 bases, and 18 bases lay in between. The length of the CDR3 is 14 residues. The CDR3 region is CASSTRLYGEKLFF. CDR3 sequence (DNA): TGTGCCAGCTCTACGAGGTTGTATGGAGAAAAACTGTTTTTT.

This chain links TRBV6-5 with TRBJ2-7; tentative D call: TRBD1 (5 bases). V lost 5 bases to trimming and J lost 4 bases, with 15 bases between them. Germline lookup yields CDR1 MNHEY and CDR2 SVGAGI. CDR3 length: 14 residues. The CDR3 DNA reads as TGTGCCAGCAGTCCGGAAGATACAGGTTACGAGCAGTACTTC. Translated: CASSPEDTGYEQYF.

The CDR3 reads CASSEKSGRAVTQFF. The CDR3 DNA reads as TGTGCCAGCAGTGAAAAGAGCGGGAGGGCCGTAACTCAGTTCTTC. The chain combines TRBV2 with TRBJ2-1, with 10 bases identical to TRBD2. With 2 bases clipped from V and 13 bases from J, the junction kept 11 bases outside the gene matches. CDR1 is SNHLY, CDR2 FYNNEI, per germline. The CDR3 has 15 amino acids.

This clone was seen a few times. This chain uses TRBV10-3 with TRBJ1-2, with 7 nucleotides matching TRBD1. V lost 6 bases to trimming and J lost 6 bases; unmatched junction nucleotides: 10. The CDR3 is 14 amino acids. Germline loops: CDR1 ENHRY, CDR2 SYGVKD. CDR3 DNA sequence: TGTGCCATCAGCCTCGGACAGGTGTCTAATGGCTACACCTTC. This sequence encodes CAISLGQVSNGYTF.